The 14 T cell receptor beta chains given below trace back to one sample, sequenced in a study of cytomegalovirus exposure and HLA in healthy donors. The method was immunoSEQ multiplex PCR; TCRdb's version includes in-frame clones alone and lacks a portion of them. The data hold 110,000 or so clones, with 70% to 90% observed a single time. Specimen: PBMCs. Source of these receptors: a man between 18 and 29 years old in good health and CMV-seronegative.

The chain uses TRBV9 and TRBJ2-1; 8 nucleotides align to TRBD2. With V trimmed by 0 bases and J by 7 bases, 9 bases remained unmatched. Looked up from germline, CDR1 is SGDLS and CDR2 is YYNGEE. The CDR3 contains 16 residues. The CDR3 region is CASSVAWREALNEQFF. In nucleotides, the CDR3 is TGTGCCAGCAGCGTAGCTTGGCGGGAGGCTCTAAATGAGCAGTTCTTC.

The gene calls are TRBV11-3 and TRBJ2-3; 7 bases are a match to TRBD2. The germline gives CDR1 SGHNT, CDR2 YENEEA. V gave up 5 bases and J gave up 6 bases; unmatched junction bases: 8. The CDR3 has 14 residues. The CDR3 nucleotides read TGTGCCAGCAGCACGGGAGGTAGTACCGATACGCAGTATTTT. Amino acid sequence: CASSTGGSTDTQYF.

The V gene is TRBV4-1, the J gene TRBJ2-3, with D unclear. The CDR3 covers 14 residues. The V end lost 1 base, the J end lost 6 bases, and 11 bases lay between the germline ends. Germline V CDR1 and CDR2: MGHRA, YSYEKL. CDR3 amino acids: CASSQVFGRDTQYF. The CDR3 region has the DNA TGCGCCAGCAGCCAAGTTTTCGGTCGGGATACGCAGTATTTT.

V and J are TRBV9 and TRBJ1-3; D might be TRBD1 (5 bases). This CDR3 has 14 residues. Trimming removed 4 bases from V and 2 bases from J, with 10 bases in between. CDR1 is SGDLS, CDR2 YYNGEE, per germline. CDR3 coding DNA: TGTGCCAGCAGCAGCCAGGGAACTGGAAACACCATATATTTT. Its protein product is CASSSQGTGNTIYF.

The genes are TRBV5-1 and TRBJ1-1; 9 bases fit TRBD1. This CDR3 spans 14 amino acids. Per the germline V gene, CDR1 is SGHRS and CDR2 is YFSETQ. V lost 0 bases to trimming and J lost 4 bases; unmatched junction nucleotides: 1. CDR3 amino acids: CASSLAGQGTEAFF. CDR3 nucleotides: TGCGCCAGCAGCTTGGCGGGACAGGGCACTGAAGCTTTCTTT. Full variable domain (outside the CDR3, taken from reference TRBV5-1 and TRBJ1-1): KAGVTQTPRYLIKTRGQQVTLSCSPISGHRSVSWYQQTPGQGLQFLFEYFSETQRNKGNFPGRFSGRQFSNSRSEMNVSTLELGDSALYLCASSLAGQGTEAFFGQGTRLTVV.

This chain uses TRBV5-4 with TRBJ2-4, with a weak D call TRBD1 (5 bases). Trimming pared 2 bases from V and 1 base from J, leaving 10 bases between. There are 15 residues in the CDR3. Germline assignment: CDR1 SGHNT and CDR2 YYREEE (reference sequence). CDR3 loop: CASSFTGDAKNIQYF. CDR3 DNA: TGTGCCAGCAGCTTTACAGGTGACGCCAAAAACATTCAGTACTTC.

The gene calls are TRBV2 and TRBJ2-5; D is possibly TRBD1 (5 bases). The CDR3 is made up of 16 amino acids. Per germline, CDR1 SNHLY and CDR2 FYNNEI. V was trimmed by 4 bases and J by 2 bases, leaving 17 bases between them. The CDR3 loop reads CASSARSETVQETQYF. The CDR3 region has the DNA TGTGCCAGCAGTGCCCGGTCGGAGACAGTACAAGAGACCCAGTACTTC.

The chain has TRBV27 and TRBJ2-5; D remains ambiguous. Matching the DNA end better, TRBJ2-7 makes the J call doubtful. The germline CDR1 and CDR2 sequences are MNHEY and SMNVEV (reference sequence). This CDR3 comprises 12 residues. For the CDR3, the DNA is TGTGCCAGCAGGGCCCCCAACTACGAGCAGTACTTC. Amino acid sequence: CASRAPNYEQYF.

The chain couples TRBV6-1 to TRBJ1-1; 7 bases map to TRBD1. Germline V CDR1 and CDR2: MNHNS, SASEGT. This CDR3 is built from 14 residues. J was trimmed by 1 base and V by 4 bases; bases with no gene match: 3. The CDR3 DNA reads TGTGCCAGCAGTGCGACAGGGAGGAACACTGAAGCTTTCTTT. The encoded protein is CASSATGRNTEAFF.

The gene calls are TRBV6-4 and TRBJ1-1; unclear D gene. CDR3 size: 13 residues. Trimming pared 5 bases from V and 0 bases from J, leaving 7 bases between. Germline values: CDR1 MRHNA, CDR2 SNTAGT. CDR3 nucleotides: TGTGCCAGCAGTCGAGAGATGAACACTGAAGCTTTCTTT. Translated, it gives CASSREMNTEAFF.

This rearrangement joins TRBV18 to TRBJ1-1; TRBD1 might be the D (6 bases). The CDR3 runs 17 residues. Germline V gene lookup returns CDR1 KGHSH and CDR2 LQKENI. Deletions cut 1 base from V and 5 bases from J, with 20 bases between. The CDR3 DNA sequence: TGTGCCAGCTCACCACAAGAAAAAGCCGGGGGGCGGACTGAAGCTTTCTTT. Encoded protein: CASSPQEKAGGRTEAFF.

This CDR3 reads CAGRGARGVLGQFF. CDR3 in DNA: TGTGCCGGCCGTGGAGCCAGGGGCGTGCTTGGGCAGTTCTTC. The chain employs TRBV7-9 and TRBJ2-1, with a tentative D call TRBD1 (6 bases). With 11 bases removed from V and 12 bases from J, the gap between germline ends came to 26 bases. Germline-derived CDR1 and CDR2 are SEHNR and FQNEAQ (reference sequence). This CDR3 is 14 amino acids long.

The rearrangement joins TRBV27 to TRBJ2-6, with D hard to call. The V and J ends lost 3 bases and 0 bases respectively, with 9 bases between them. In germline, CDR1 is MNHEY, CDR2 SMNVEV (reference sequence). This CDR3 contains 16 residues. The CDR3: CASSFFDISGANVLTF. For the CDR3, the DNA is TGTGCCAGCAGTTTTTTCGACATCTCTGGGGCCAACGTCCTGACTTTC.

This rearrangement joins TRBV4-3 to TRBJ2-3, with 9 bases lining up with TRBD2. The V gene end was trimmed by 0 bases and the J gene end by 4 bases; junction bases not matched to a gene: 8. The CDR3 consists of 17 residues. Germline CDR1 and CDR2: LGHNA and YSLEER. As DNA, the CDR3 is TGCGCCAGCAGCCAAGATGCGGGGGGGCCCCCCCCAGATACGCAGTATTTT. Translation: CASSQDAGGPPPDTQYF.